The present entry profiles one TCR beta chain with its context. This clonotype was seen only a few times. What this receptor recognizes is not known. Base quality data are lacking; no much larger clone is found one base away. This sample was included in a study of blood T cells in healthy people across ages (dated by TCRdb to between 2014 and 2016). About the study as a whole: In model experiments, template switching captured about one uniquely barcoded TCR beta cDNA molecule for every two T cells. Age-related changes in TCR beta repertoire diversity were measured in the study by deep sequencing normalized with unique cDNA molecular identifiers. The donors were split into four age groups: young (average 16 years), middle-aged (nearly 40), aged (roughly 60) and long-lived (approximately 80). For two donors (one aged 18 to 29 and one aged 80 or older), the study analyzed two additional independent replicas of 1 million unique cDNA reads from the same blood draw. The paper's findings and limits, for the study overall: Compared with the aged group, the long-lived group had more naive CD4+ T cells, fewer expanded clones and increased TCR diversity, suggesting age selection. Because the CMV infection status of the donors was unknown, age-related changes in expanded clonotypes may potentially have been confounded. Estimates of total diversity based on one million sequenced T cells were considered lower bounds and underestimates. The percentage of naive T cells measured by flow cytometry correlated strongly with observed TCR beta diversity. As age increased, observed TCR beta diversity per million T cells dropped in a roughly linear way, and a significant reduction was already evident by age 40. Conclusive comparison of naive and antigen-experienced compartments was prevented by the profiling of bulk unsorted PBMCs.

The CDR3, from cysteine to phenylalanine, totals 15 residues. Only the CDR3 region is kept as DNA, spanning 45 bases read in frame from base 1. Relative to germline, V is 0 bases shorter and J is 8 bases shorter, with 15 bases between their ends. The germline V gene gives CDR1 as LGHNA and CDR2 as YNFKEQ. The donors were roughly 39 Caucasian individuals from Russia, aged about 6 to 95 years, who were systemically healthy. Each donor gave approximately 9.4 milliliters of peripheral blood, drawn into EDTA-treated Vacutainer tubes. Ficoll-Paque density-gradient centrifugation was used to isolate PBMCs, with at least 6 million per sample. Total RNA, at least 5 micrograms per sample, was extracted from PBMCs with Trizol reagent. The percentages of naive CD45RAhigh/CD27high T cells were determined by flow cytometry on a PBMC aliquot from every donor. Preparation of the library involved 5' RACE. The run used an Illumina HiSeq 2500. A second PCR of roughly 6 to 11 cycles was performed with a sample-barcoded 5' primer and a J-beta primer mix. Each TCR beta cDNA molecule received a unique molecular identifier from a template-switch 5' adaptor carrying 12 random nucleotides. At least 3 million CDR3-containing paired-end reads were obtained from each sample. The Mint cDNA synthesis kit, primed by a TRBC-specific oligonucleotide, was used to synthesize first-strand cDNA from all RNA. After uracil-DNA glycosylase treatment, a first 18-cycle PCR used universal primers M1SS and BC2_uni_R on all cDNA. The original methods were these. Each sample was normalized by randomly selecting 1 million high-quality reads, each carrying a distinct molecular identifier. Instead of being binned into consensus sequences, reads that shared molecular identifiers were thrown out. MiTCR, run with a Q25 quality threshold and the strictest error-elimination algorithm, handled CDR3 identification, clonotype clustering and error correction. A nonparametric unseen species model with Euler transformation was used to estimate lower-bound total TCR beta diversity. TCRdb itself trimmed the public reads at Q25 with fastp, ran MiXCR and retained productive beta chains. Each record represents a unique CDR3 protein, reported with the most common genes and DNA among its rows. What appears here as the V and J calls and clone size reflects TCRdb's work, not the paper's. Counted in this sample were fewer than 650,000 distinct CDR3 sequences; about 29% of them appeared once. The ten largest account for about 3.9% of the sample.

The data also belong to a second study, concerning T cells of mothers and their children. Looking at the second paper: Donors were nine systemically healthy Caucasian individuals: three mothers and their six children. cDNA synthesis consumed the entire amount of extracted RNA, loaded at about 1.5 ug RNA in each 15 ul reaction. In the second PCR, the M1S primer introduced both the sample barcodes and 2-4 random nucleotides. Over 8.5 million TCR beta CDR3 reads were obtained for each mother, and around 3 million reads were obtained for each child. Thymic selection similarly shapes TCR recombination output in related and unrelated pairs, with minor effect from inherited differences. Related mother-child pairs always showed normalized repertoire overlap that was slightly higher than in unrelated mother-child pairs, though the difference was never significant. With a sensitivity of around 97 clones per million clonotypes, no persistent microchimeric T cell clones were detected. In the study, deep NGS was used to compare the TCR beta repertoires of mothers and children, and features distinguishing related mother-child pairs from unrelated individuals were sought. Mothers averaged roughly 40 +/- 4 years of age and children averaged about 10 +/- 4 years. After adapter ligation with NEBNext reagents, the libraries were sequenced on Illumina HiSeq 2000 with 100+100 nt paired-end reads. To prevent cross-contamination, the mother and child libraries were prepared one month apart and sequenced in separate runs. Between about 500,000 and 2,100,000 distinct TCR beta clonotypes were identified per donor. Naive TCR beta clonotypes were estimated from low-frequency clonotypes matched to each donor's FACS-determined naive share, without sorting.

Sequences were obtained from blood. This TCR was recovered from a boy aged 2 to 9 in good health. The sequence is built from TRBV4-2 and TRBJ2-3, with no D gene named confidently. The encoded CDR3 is CASSQELTGPGTQYF. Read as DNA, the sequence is TGTGCCAGCAGCCAAGAATTGACGGGTCCGGGTACGCAGTATTTT.